One sample yielded the 24 T cell receptor beta chains listed below, sequenced in a study of T cell responses to AZD1222 COVID-19 vaccine. Profiled with immunoSEQ multiplex PCR; TCRdb holds only in-frame clones, not every one. The sample contains roughly 100,000 clones, approximately 89% of which appear only once. The starting material was peripheral blood, obtained 28 days after the second AZD1222 dose. The origin of the receptors is an adult who received the AZD1222 COVID-19 vaccine.

The chain carries TRBV27 and TRBJ2-1; D may be TRBD2 (6 bases). The CDR3 has 13 amino acids. V lost 5 bases and J 5 bases, leaving 10 bases between the germline ends. Germline values: CDR1 MNHEY, CDR2 SMNVEV (reference sequence). This CDR3 is CASSGWRDNEQFF. As DNA, the CDR3 is TGTGCCAGCAGTGGTTGGAGGGACAATGAGCAGTTCTTC.

The chain uses TRBV6-5 and TRBJ1-5; TRBD1 is a possible D gene (5 bases). The CDR3 covers 15 residues. CDR1 is MNHEY, CDR2 SVGAGI, per germline. Between the trimmed V and J ends, which lost 4 bases and 1 base, there was a span of 11 bases. CDR3 nucleotides: TGTGCCAGCAGTTCTGGCGGGGGGAGCAATCAGCCCCAGCATTTT. Amino acid sequence: CASSSGGGSNQPQHF.

The V and J genes are TRBV11-3 and TRBJ2-7; D is undetermined. Germline V gives CDR1 SGHNT, CDR2 YENEEA. The CDR3 totals 11 residues. Between the trimmed V and J ends, which lost 5 bases and 0 bases, there was a span of 2 bases. The CDR3 nucleotides read TGTGCCAGCAGCGTCTCCTACGAGCAGTACTTC. Translation gives CASSVSYEQYF.

This clone is a singleton in its sample. V usage is TRBV3-1 (or the pseudogene TRBV3-2) and J usage is TRBJ2-1, with 10 nucleotides matching TRBD2. The ends lost 11 bases at V and 7 bases at J; junction bases unmatched: 11. CDR1 and CDR2 (germline): LGHDT, YNNKEL (reference sequence). The CDR3 spans 14 residues. CDR3 DNA sequence: TGTGCCTGCGACGAGCTAGCGGGGGCTAATGAGCAGTTCTTC. This translates into CACDELAGANEQFF.

The rearrangement links TRBV7-9 to TRBJ1-2; TRBD1 matches at 7 bases. The CDR3 length is 13 residues. V dropped 6 bases and J dropped 3; count of bases not matched to a gene: 4. Germline CDR1 is SEHNR and CDR2 is FQNEAQ (reference sequence). The CDR3 DNA is TGTGCCAGCAGTCCCGGGACAGACTATGGCTACACCTTC. This encodes CASSPGTDYGYTF.

This rearrangement joins TRBV7-2 to TRBJ1-4; D unresolved. Germline V gene sequence: CDR1 SGHTA, CDR2 FQGNSA. V was pared by 0 bases and J by 4 bases, with 9 bases between. The CDR3 is 15 amino acids. The CDR3 sequence: CASSLAGMGNEKLFF. CDR3 DNA: TGTGCCAGCAGCTTAGCGGGCATGGGTAATGAAAAACTGTTTTTT.

The chain is built from TRBV5-6 and TRBJ2-3; unclear D gene. This CDR3 has 16 residues. V lost 0 bases, J lost 3 bases, and 14 bases lay in between. CDR1 SGHDT and CDR2 YYEEEE come from the germline V gene. The CDR3 loop is CASSLAGWLDTDTQYF. CDR3 bases: TGTGCCAGCAGCTTGGCAGGCTGGCTAGATACAGATACGCAGTATTTT.

The V gene is TRBV28, the J gene TRBJ2-1, with 10 nucleotides matching TRBD2. CDR3 length equals 16 residues. The V and J ends lost 4 bases and 1 base, in that order; junction bases with no gene match: 4. CDR1 is MDHEN, CDR2 SYDVKM, per germline. This CDR3 reads CASSSPTSGSYNEQFF. The CDR3 region has the DNA TGTGCCAGCAGTTCGCCGACTAGCGGGTCCTACAATGAGCAGTTCTTC.

This sequence joins TRBV5-1 and TRBJ1-2; D ambiguous. The CDR3 is made up of 13 amino acids. CDR1 is SGHRS, CDR2 YFSETQ, per germline. The V end was cut by 0 bases, the J end by 5 bases, with 8 bases between. Here the CDR3 DNA reads TGCGCCAGCAGCTTGGCGGGCACGTATGGCTACACCTTC. Translation: CASSLAGTYGYTF.

The J gene is TRBJ1-5, the V gene TRBV28; maybe TRBD1 (5 bases). The CDR3 extends over 15 amino acids. Germline-derived CDR1 and CDR2 are MDHEN and SYDVKM. Trimming removed 7 bases at V and 1 base at J, with 14 bases between. The CDR3 DNA is TGTGCCAGCACCTTAGGCAGGGAAAGCAATCAGCCCCAGCATTTT. It specifies CASTLGRESNQPQHF.

The chain couples TRBV5-1 to TRBJ2-3; 12 bases agree with TRBD2. J was trimmed by 4 bases and V by 1 base; bases with no gene match: 13. The germline V gene has CDR1 SGHRS and CDR2 YFSETQ. The CDR3 extends over 19 amino acids. CDR3 DNA: TGCGCCAGCAGCTTGAAAGGGCAACTAGCGGGAGGTATCTCAGATACGCAGTATTTT. Its protein product is CASSLKGQLAGGISDTQYF.

The chain has TRBV27 and TRBJ2-7, with D uncertain. This CDR3 comprises 13 residues. Trimming pared 5 bases from V and 3 bases from J, leaving 11 bases between. The V gene's germline CDR1 is MNHEY and CDR2 SMNVEV (reference sequence). The CDR3 DNA is TGTGCCAGCAGTAGGGTGGGCCGCTACGAGCAGTACTTC. Amino acid sequence: CASSRVGRYEQYF.

The V call is TRBV4-3, the J call TRBJ2-3; 9 bases fit TRBD1. CDR1 is LGHNA and CDR2 is YSLEER in the germline V gene. V trimming: 1 base; J trimming: 7 bases; junction bases outside the gene matches: 9. This CDR3 has 16 residues. DNA of the CDR3: TGCGCCAGCAGCCAAGTGACAGGGGGAACAGCTTATACGCAGTATTTT. Translated, it gives CASSQVTGGTAYTQYF.

The chain carries TRBV6-5 and TRBJ2-1; 11 bases are a match to TRBD1. The germline gives CDR1 MNHEY, CDR2 SVGAGI. V lost 5 bases and J lost 7; bases outside the gene matches: 7. The CDR3 totals 15 residues. DNA for the CDR3: TGTGCCAGCAGTCCTGGACAGGGGGCGCCGAATGAGCAGTTCTTC. Translated, it gives CASSPGQGAPNEQFF.

This chain joins TRBV4-1 and TRBJ2-7; D possibly uses TRBD1 or TRBD2 (6 bases each). CDR3 length: 13 residues. In germline, CDR1 is MGHRA, CDR2 YSYEKL. V lost 3 bases and J 9 bases, leaving 15 bases between the germline ends. Here the CDR3 DNA reads TGCGCCAGCAGCCAGACGGCAGGGGAGGTGCAGTACTTC. This gives the protein CASSQTAGEVQYF.

This clone was recorded once. This chain uses TRBV7-9 with TRBJ2-7; 16 nucleotides match TRBD2. CDR1 is SEHNR, CDR2 FQNEAQ, per germline (reference sequence). The CDR3 sequence is 18 residues long. V was clipped by 4 bases and J by 2 bases; unmatched bases: 8. CDR3 region: CASSSGTSGRAVAYEQYF. In DNA, the CDR3 is TGTGCCAGCAGCTCCGGGACTAGCGGGAGGGCCGTCGCCTACGAGCAGTACTTC.

The chain employs TRBV6-5 and TRBJ2-7, with TRBD1 identical over 8 bases. The V gene's germline CDR1 is MNHEY and CDR2 SVGAGI. The J segment lost 5 bases and the V segment lost 0 bases, leaving 9 bases of the junction unmatched. The CDR3 runs 16 residues. This CDR3 is CASSYSPPGQGHEQYF. In DNA, the CDR3 is TGTGCCAGCAGTTACTCGCCACCTGGACAGGGCCACGAGCAGTACTTC.

For the CDR3, the DNA is TGCAGCGTGGCCCCGGGACAGACCAACTCTGGGGCCAACGTCCTGACTTTC. This encodes CSVAPGQTNSGANVLTF. The gene calls are TRBV29-1 and TRBJ2-6, with 7 bases fitting TRBD1. Germline V gene data show CDR1 as SQVTM and CDR2 as ANQGSEA. The CDR3 has 17 amino acids. The V and J ends lost 6 bases and 0 bases, in that order; junction bases with no gene match: 11.

J is TRBJ1-2 and V is TRBV2; TRBD1 is a possible D gene (6 bases). This CDR3 is built from 14 residues. The germline CDR1 and CDR2 sequences are SNHLY and FYNNEI. Trimming removed 5 bases from V and 4 bases from J, with 14 bases in between. CDR3 protein: CASSYRTEGYGYTF. CDR3 nucleotides: TGTGCCAGCAGTTACAGGACAGAGGGCTATGGCTACACCTTC.

This chain joins TRBV18 and TRBJ2-5, with unresolved D. The V end lost 2 bases, the J end lost 4 bases, and 11 bases lay between the germline ends. The CDR3 consists of 14 residues. CDR1 KGHSH and CDR2 LQKENI come from the germline V gene. The CDR3 loop reads CASSPVVEGETQYF. For the CDR3, the DNA is TGTGCCAGCTCACCAGTCGTGGAAGGAGAGACCCAGTACTTC.

The V call is TRBV18, the J call TRBJ2-5; D is undetermined. V was cut by 1 base and J by 2 bases, with 8 bases left in between. This CDR3 comprises 14 residues. Germline CDR1 KGHSH, CDR2 LQKENI. CDR3 DNA: TGTGCCAGCTCACCACAGTTAGGACAAGAGACCCAGTACTTC. It translates to CASSPQLGQETQYF.

This chain joins TRBV4-1 and TRBJ2-1, with 13 bases lining up with TRBD2. Germline trimming cut 0 bases from V and 9 bases from J; bases unmatched to any gene: 8. This CDR3 contains 17 residues. The germline V gene encodes CDR1 MGHRA and CDR2 YSYEKL. The DNA for the CDR3 is TGCGCCAGCAGCCAAGAAGGACTAGCGGGAGCATTGCGTGAGCAGTTCTTC. Encoded protein: CASSQEGLAGALREQFF.

This chain uses TRBV19 with TRBJ1-3, with TRBD1 as a possible D gene (5 bases). V was cut by 6 bases and J by 4 bases, with 16 bases left in between. Germline assignment: CDR1 LNHDA and CDR2 SQIVND (reference sequence). CDR3 length: 15 residues. As DNA, the CDR3 is TGTGCCAGTAGCCCCACCGGGACCCCCGGAAACACCATATATTTT. It translates to CASSPTGTPGNTIYF.

The rearrangement links TRBV6-2 or TRBV6-3 to TRBJ1-3; no firm D call. This CDR3 spans 15 amino acids. Germline V CDR1 and CDR2: MNHEY, SVGEGT. V shed 6 bases and J shed 0 bases, with 12 bases lying between them. CDR3 nucleotides: TGTGCCAGCAGCCTTGGACCGGGCTCTGGAAACACCATATATTTT. Amino acid sequence: CASSLGPGSGNTIYF.